This T cell receptor beta chain comes out of a study of siplizumab effects on memory and regulatory T cells. Study-level findings and limits: Naive T cells apparently outstripped memory cells in diversity and seemed major alloresponse contributors. Treatment with siplizumab left mappable alloreactive CD4+ clones averaging approximately 69% Treg-derived, compared with 26.9% in controls. Roughly 80-97% of dividing CD4+ or CD8+ clones were without an attributable naive or memory phenotype. Alloreactive sequences from unstimulated CD4+ memory cells fell significantly with siplizumab.

TCRdb's copy holds only in-frame clones and misses some; the assay was immunoSEQ multiplex PCR. The table records about 80,000 clones, more than 85% of them present only once. Concerning this clone: Antigen specificity is unknown.

V was trimmed by 8 bases and J by 1 base, leaving 11 bases between them. From germline, CDR1 is SNHLY and CDR2 FYNNEI. The CDR3 extends over 13 amino acids. This TCR was sampled from a human donor in good health. The sample comprised CD8+ T cells sorted from blood. This chain joins TRBV2 and TRBJ1-2; a weak D match, TRBD1 (6 bases). CDR3 sequence reads: CASGDTHNYGYTF. CDR3 coding DNA: TGTGCCAGCGGGGACACCCATAACTATGGCTACACCTTC.